The 5 T cell receptor beta chains below all came from one sample that was sequenced in a study of human T cells and chemical hapten exposure. Individual cDNA molecules (in the library) carried attached unique molecular identifiers. TCRdb analysed the reads with MiXCR anew, one entry per CDR3 protein. Of 95,000 to 150,000 distinct CDR3 sequences in the sample, about 7.7% were seen once. Extraction yielded total RNA from whole blood (unfractionated). What was sequenced was whole blood. These TCRs come from a human donor in good health. Some clones in this sample may be carry-over from other donors' samples.

This clonotype was counted between two and nine times. This chain uses TRBV6-6 with TRBJ2-4; TRBD2 aligns across 8 bases. Germline trimming cut 5 bases from V and 1 base from J; bases unmatched to any gene: 4. The CDR3 contains 15 residues. CDR1 and CDR2 (germline): MNHNY, SVGAGI (reference sequence). DNA for the CDR3: TGTGCCAGCAGTGGTAGCGGGGTTGCCAAAAACATTCAGTACTTC. It encodes CASSGSGVAKNIQYF.

This clonotype was found many times. The J gene is TRBJ1-1, the V gene TRBV27, with D perhaps TRBD1 (5 bases). The ends were cut back, 8 bases at V and 5 bases at J, with 15 bases in the middle. This CDR3 region has 13 residues. Germline V gene data show CDR1 as MNHEY and CDR2 as SMNVEV (reference sequence). The CDR3 DNA reads as TGTGCCAGCGCAGTGGGGGAGAGGACTGAAGCTTTCTTT. Its protein is CASAVGERTEAFF.

This chain links TRBV6-1 with TRBJ1-1, with D hard to call. CDR3 length: 14 amino acids. Germline V CDR1 and CDR2: MNHNS, SASEGT. V dropped 6 bases and J dropped 3 bases, with 14 bases sitting between them. The CDR3 is CASSRRQKYTEAFF. The CDR3 DNA follows: TGTGCCAGCAGCAGGAGGCAGAAGTACACTGAAGCTTTCTTT.

This clonotype has a count of ten or more. The chain combines TRBV20-1 with TRBJ1-4; tentatively, D is TRBD1 (6 bases). The V end lost 0 bases, the J end lost 5 bases, and 22 bases lay between the germline ends. The CDR3 is made up of 18 amino acids. CDR1 is DFQATT and CDR2 is SNEGSKA in the germline V gene (reference sequence). Here the CDR3 reads CSARDHRVPQEGNEKLFF. The DNA for the CDR3 is TGCAGTGCTAGAGATCACAGGGTGCCCCAAGAGGGGAATGAAAAACTGTTTTTT.

This clonotype appeared many times. J is TRBJ2-2 and V is TRBV10-3; TRBD1 matches 7 bases. CDR1 is ENHRY, CDR2 SYGVKD, per germline. This CDR3 spans 14 amino acids. Germline trimming cut 6 bases from V and 2 bases from J; bases unmatched to any gene: 3. The CDR3 protein is CAISRDSNTGELFF. The CDR3 bases are TGTGCCATCAGCCGGGACAGTAACACCGGGGAGCTGTTTTTT.